The 27 T cell receptor beta chains below were found in one sample sequenced in a study of graft-versus-host responses after intestinal transplantation. Repertoires were generated with immunoSEQ multiplex PCR, while TCRdb's copy carries only in-frame clones and drops some. The sample lists more than 95,000 clones, around nine tenths occurring once. These TCRs are of unknown antigen specificity. The source material was unstimulated CD4+ T cells sorted from spleen or lymph node cells, sampled before intestinal transplant. The receptors derive from a human donor who received an intestinal transplant.

The chain joins TRBV7-2 to TRBJ1-2; 9 bases are shared with TRBD1. This CDR3 region has 18 residues. J gave up 0 bases and V 5 bases, and 13 bases lay outside the gene matches. Germline CDR1 reads SGHTA; CDR2 reads FQGNSA. CDR3 sequence (DNA): TGTGCCAGCAGCCCGGGACAGGGTAGAAAGGTGACTAACTATGGCTACACCTTC. Encoded protein: CASSPGQGRKVTNYGYTF.

Remarks on this clone: This same CDR3 is encoded by further DNA sequences in the sample. The rearrangement uses TRBV9 and TRBJ2-2; D gene ambiguous. CDR1 SGDLS and CDR2 YYNGEE come from the germline V gene. Trimming pared 2 bases from V and 4 bases from J, leaving 3 bases between. The CDR3 is 12 residues long. CDR3 DNA: TGTGCCAGCAGCGTGAGCACCGGGGAGCTGTTTTTT. It specifies CASSVSTGELFF. Filled out from reference TRBV9 and TRBJ2-2, the complete variable domain reads DSGVTQTPKHLITATGQRVTLRCSPRSGDLSVYWYQQSLDQGLQFLIQYYNGEERAKGNILERFSAQQFPDLHSELNLSSLELGDSALYFCASSVSTGELFFGEGSRLTVL.

The chain is built from TRBV5-1 and TRBJ1-5, with D unresolved. CDR1 and CDR2 from the germline V gene are SGHRS and YFSETQ. The CDR3 extends over 13 amino acids. V was pared by 0 bases and J by 7 bases, with 8 bases between. Written as DNA, the CDR3 is TGCGCCAGCAGCTTGGCCGAGGGCCAGCCCCAGCATTTT. The encoded protein is CASSLAEGQPQHF.

On this clone itself: One junction end disagrees with the germline gene, perhaps due to a read error. The chain combines TRBV20-1 with TRBJ2-7, with TRBD2 matching 7 bases. The V gene's germline CDR1 is DFQATT and CDR2 SNEGSKA (reference sequence). CDR3 size: 10 residues. In DNA, the CDR3 is TGCAGTGCTAGAGGACTAGCTACGGGCTTC. Translation: CSARGLATGF.

The chain combines TRBV14 with TRBJ1-1, with 7 nucleotides matching TRBD1. Looked up from germline, CDR1 is SGHDN and CDR2 is FVKESK. This CDR3 contains 13 residues. The junction had 3 bases not matched to a gene; V was cut back by 4 bases and J by 4 bases. For the CDR3, the DNA is TGTGCCAGCAGCCCCCAGGGGGTCACTGAAGCTTTCTTT. As protein: CASSPQGVTEAFF.

The chain couples TRBV30 to TRBJ2-7; D is perhaps TRBD2 (6 bases). The CDR3 consists of 15 residues. The germline V and J ends were trimmed by 1 base and 2 bases, with 15 bases remaining between them. In germline, CDR1 is GTSNPN, CDR2 SVGIG (reference sequence). Written as DNA, the CDR3 is TGTGCCTGGAGTGGGAGCGGCGGGGTAACCTACGAGCAGTACTTC. Translating it yields CAWSGSGGVTYEQYF.

V gene TRBV25-1 combines with J gene TRBJ2-3, with TRBD2 matching 10 bases. The CDR3 sequence is 16 residues long. Germline lookup yields CDR1 MGHDK and CDR2 SYGVNS. The junction had 3 bases not matched to a gene; V was cut back by 2 bases and J by 1 base. The chain's CDR3 is CASSELLAGGTDTQYF. The CDR3 bases are TGTGCCAGCAGTGAACTCCTAGCGGGGGGCACAGATACGCAGTATTTT.

J is TRBJ2-7 and V is TRBV14; possible D gene TRBD1, 5 bases. The V end was cut by 2 bases, the J end by 3 bases, with 17 bases between. The CDR3 totals 16 residues. CDR1 is SGHDN, CDR2 FVKESK, per germline. The CDR3 sequence: CASSQRFGRADYEQYF. The DNA for the CDR3 is TGTGCCAGCAGCCAACGCTTCGGCAGGGCGGACTACGAGCAGTACTTC.

J is TRBJ1-4 and V is TRBV9, with D hard to call. The V gene lost 2 bases and the J gene lost 1 base, with 6 bases spanning the gap. This CDR3 is built from 14 residues. Looked up from germline, CDR1 is SGDLS and CDR2 is YYNGEE. The CDR3 protein is CASSVLGTNEKLFF. CDR3 nucleotides: TGTGCCAGCAGCGTCCTCGGAACTAATGAAAAACTGTTTTTT.

The chain joins TRBV18 to TRBJ1-4; weak D call: TRBD1 (6 bases). The V end lost 3 bases, the J end lost 5 bases, and 10 bases lay between the germline ends. The CDR3 has 14 amino acids. Germline lookup yields CDR1 KGHSH and CDR2 LQKENI. This chain's CDR3 is CASSPGTPNEKLFF. CDR3 nucleotide sequence: TGTGCCAGCTCACCCGGGACACCGAATGAAAAACTGTTTTTT.

The rearrangement links TRBV30 to TRBJ2-1, with TRBD2 identical over 7 bases. The germline gives CDR1 GTSNPN, CDR2 SVGIG (reference sequence). The CDR3 is 16 amino acids. Losses at the gene ends were 1 base for V and 7 bases for J; bases not matched to a gene: 13. The CDR3 nucleotides read TGTGCCTGGAGTGGGATCACTACGCGGGGGTGGAATGAGCAGTTCTTC. Amino acids: CAWSGITTRGWNEQFF.

This chain joins TRBV29-1 and TRBJ1-1; 8 nucleotides match TRBD1. Germline V gives CDR1 SQVTM, CDR2 ANQGSEA. The CDR3 spans 16 residues. V was pared by 6 bases and J by 0 bases, with 12 bases of the junction left unmatched. CDR3 bases: TGCAGCGTACGCCAGGACAGGGTTGCGGTGAACACTGAAGCTTTCTTT. Translation gives CSVRQDRVAVNTEAFF.

The V and J genes are TRBV7-2 and TRBJ1-4; 8 bases are shared with TRBD1. The CDR3 is 14 amino acids. Germline trimming cut 3 bases from V and 6 bases from J; bases unmatched to any gene: 3. Germline loops: CDR1 SGHTA, CDR2 FQGNSA. As DNA, the CDR3 is TGTGCCAGCAGCTTGGACAGGGAGGATGAAAAACTGTTTTTT. Translation gives CASSLDREDEKLFF.

This clone has a single count. The chain is built from TRBV19 and TRBJ1-1; 12 nucleotides agree with TRBD1. CDR3 size: 17 residues. Germline CDR1 and CDR2: LNHDA and SQIVND (reference sequence). The V gene end was trimmed by 6 bases and the J gene end by 4 bases; junction bases not matched to a gene: 12. CDR3 residues: CASRNRDRGRRGTEAFF. The CDR3 DNA reads TGTGCCAGTAGGAACCGGGACAGGGGGCGCAGGGGCACTGAAGCTTTCTTT.

The J gene is TRBJ1-1, the V gene TRBV6-1, with 12 bases aligning to TRBD1. This CDR3 is built from 14 residues. Unmatched junction bases numbered 5, after V lost 8 bases and J lost 4 bases. Germline V gene data show CDR1 as MNHNS and CDR2 as SASEGT. The CDR3 DNA is TGTGCCAGCGGGACAGGGGGCTTGAGCACTGAAGCTTTCTTT. Amino acid sequence: CASGTGGLSTEAFF.

The table lists this clone with a count of one. V gene TRBV7-9 combines with J gene TRBJ1-1; TRBD1 agrees at 9 bases. With V trimmed by 3 bases and J by 7 bases, 6 bases remained unmatched. CDR3 length equals 14 residues. Germline V gives CDR1 SEHNR, CDR2 FQNEAQ (reference sequence). CDR3 coding DNA: TGTGCCAGCAGCTTTGGACAGGGGCTTGGTGAAGCTTTCTTT. Protein: CASSFGQGLGEAFF.

This clone was observed once. This chain uses TRBV6-5 with TRBJ1-1; D unclear. Germline CDR1 is MNHEY and CDR2 is SVGAGI. CDR3 length equals 13 residues. Trimming stripped 6 bases from V and 5 bases from J, with 13 bases between. This CDR3 is CASSPAAKTEAFF. CDR3 nucleotide sequence: TGTGCCAGCAGCCCCGCGGCGAAGACTGAAGCTTTCTTT.

CDR3 sequence reads: CASSLAGDRASNEKLFF. In DNA, the CDR3 is TGCGCCAGCAGCTTGGCCGGGGACAGGGCTTCCAATGAAAAACTGTTTTTT. The J gene is TRBJ1-4, the V gene TRBV5-1, with 9 bases aligning to TRBD1. This CDR3 comprises 17 residues. V dropped 0 bases and J dropped 5; count of bases not matched to a gene: 8. Germline CDR1 reads SGHRS; CDR2 reads YFSETQ.

The count of this clone is one. For the CDR3, the DNA is TGTGCCAGCACCCCCGGGACTAGCGGGATGAGGCAGTACTTC. Translation gives CASTPGTSGMRQYF. This chain uses TRBV28 with TRBJ2-7; 13 nucleotides line up with TRBD2. The length of the CDR3 is 14 residues. The germline V gene encodes CDR1 MDHEN and CDR2 SYDVKM. Unmatched junction bases numbered 9, after V lost 7 bases and J lost 9 bases.

This chain connects TRBV6-4 to TRBJ2-7, with D maybe TRBD1 (5 bases). CDR1 is MRHNA, CDR2 SNTAGT, per germline. This CDR3 region has 13 residues. The V end was cut by 7 bases, the J end by 0 bases, with 10 bases between. The CDR3: CASNRQFSYEQYF. Written as DNA, the CDR3 is TGTGCCAGCAATAGACAGTTCTCCTACGAGCAGTACTTC.

For the CDR3, the DNA is TGTGCCAGCAGCCAACTAGGTGACAGTGGGCGGTATTTT. It translates to CASSQLGDSGRYF. The V gene is TRBV4-2, the J gene TRBJ2-3; D may be TRBD1 (5 bases). The germline V and J ends were trimmed by 2 bases and 14 bases, with 17 bases remaining between them. The germline gives CDR1 LGHNA, CDR2 YNFKEQ. This CDR3 contains 13 residues.

CDR3 sequence reads: CASSRTIPYNEQFF. CDR3 bases: TGTGCCAGCAGCCGGACTATCCCCTACAATGAGCAGTTCTTC. The chain links TRBV4-2 to TRBJ2-1; D is perhaps TRBD2 (6 bases). V was trimmed by 4 bases and J by 2 bases, leaving 9 bases between them. The CDR3 has 14 residues. Per the germline V gene, CDR1 is LGHNA and CDR2 is YNFKEQ.

The chain couples TRBV18 to TRBJ2-2, with D tentatively TRBD2 (5 bases). From germline, CDR1 is KGHSH and CDR2 LQKENI. The CDR3 runs to 15 residues. The V and J ends lost 2 bases and 7 bases respectively, with 14 bases between them. Written as DNA, the CDR3 is TGTGCCAGCTCACCAAAAGGGAGTGGTGGCGGGGAGCTGTTTTTT. It translates to CASSPKGSGGGELFF.

CDR3 in DNA: TGTGCCAGTAGTAAGAGCGGGAGGGACCCCTACAATGAGCAGTTCTTC. Protein: CASSKSGRDPYNEQFF. The chain combines TRBV19 with TRBJ2-1; TRBD2 agrees at 10 bases. The CDR3 contains 16 residues. CDR1 and CDR2 from the germline V gene are LNHDA and SQIVND (reference sequence). The V gene end was trimmed by 4 bases and the J gene end by 2 bases; junction bases not matched to a gene: 5.

This clone was seen just once. The V gene is TRBV2, the J gene TRBJ2-1, with 8 positions matching TRBD2. The germline CDR1 and CDR2 sequences are SNHLY and FYNNEI. The CDR3 has 15 residues. Trimming cost V 6 bases and J 5 bases; bases outside gene matches: 9. CDR3 nucleotide sequence: TGTGCCAGCAGGGGCCGGGGGGGTTGGGACAATGAGCAGTTCTTC. The encoded protein is CASRGRGGWDNEQFF.

The V call is TRBV6-1, the J call TRBJ1-1; D is unclear. V dropped 7 bases and J dropped 0 bases, with 3 bases sitting between them. This CDR3 has 11 amino acids. Germline V lookup: CDR1 MNHNS, CDR2 SASEGT. The CDR3: CASTLNTEAFF. The CDR3 nucleotides are TGTGCCAGCACCTTGAACACTGAAGCTTTCTTT.

For the CDR3, the DNA is TGTGCCAGCAGCCCCGGAGGCATTCTCGGGGAGCTGTTTTTT. Translated, it gives CASSPGGILGELFF. The chain is built from TRBV5-4 and TRBJ2-2; weak D call: TRBD2 (5 bases). The V end was cut by 4 bases, the J end by 7 bases, with 14 bases between. Germline CDR1 and CDR2: SGHNT and YYREEE (reference sequence). This CDR3 region has 14 residues.